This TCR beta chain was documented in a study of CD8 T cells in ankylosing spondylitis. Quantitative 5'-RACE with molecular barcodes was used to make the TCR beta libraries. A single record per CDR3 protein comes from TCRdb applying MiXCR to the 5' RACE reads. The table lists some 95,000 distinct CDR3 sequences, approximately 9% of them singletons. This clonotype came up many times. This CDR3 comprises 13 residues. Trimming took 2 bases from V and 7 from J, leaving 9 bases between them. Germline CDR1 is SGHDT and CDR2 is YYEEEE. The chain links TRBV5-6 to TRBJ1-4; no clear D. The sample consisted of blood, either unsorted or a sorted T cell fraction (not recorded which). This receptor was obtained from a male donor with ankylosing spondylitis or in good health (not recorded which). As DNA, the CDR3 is TGTGCCAGCAGCTTCATTAGGGCTGAAAAACTGTTTTTT. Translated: CASSFIRAEKLFF.